This T cell receptor (beta chain) appears in the sequencing data of a study of cytomegalovirus exposure and HLA in healthy donors. In the case of this clone: Its antigen is not known.

General observations from the study: The authors excluded some V segments, including TRBV6-2 and TRBV6-3, as indistinguishable. Beyond CMV serostatus, there was no information to go on about immune exposure.

The length of the CDR3 is 17 residues. With 60 Vbeta and 13 Jbeta primers, the PCR was carried out. TCRdb keeps only in-frame clones here, not all; method: immunoSEQ multiplex PCR. The sample contains about 160,000 clones, roughly four fifths of which appear only once. The chain combines TRBV1 with TRBJ1-2. TRBV1 has pseudogene status. The material sequenced was PBMCs. The TCR originated in a man over 45 in good health and CMV-seropositive. The CDR3 protein is CTSSQDRPRRTNYGYTF. The DNA of the CDR3 is TGCACCAGCAGCCAAGACCGCCCAAGGCGGACTAACTATGGCTACACCTTC.